This T cell receptor beta chain stems from a study of vaccination and CD4 T cells after COVID-19. Whole-study context: Those taking part got two shots of either the BNT162b2 or the mRNA-1273 vaccine. Post-COVID draws followed diagnosis by a median around 95 days (range 35 to 161). Study observations and caveats: Researchers report that 304 of 307 vaccine-specific clones in convalescent patients proved spike mono-reactive. From approximately 21 to 40, the median of SARS-CoV-2-reactive clonotypes rose without reaching significance.

With respect to this clonotype: No antigen is known for it.

TCRdb fed the PCR reads into MiXCR, producing one record per CDR3 protein. The table has tens of thousands of distinct CDR3 sequences, over 40% seen once; the top ten hold 0.85% to 1.2%. Trimming left V 1 base short and J 7 bases short, with 7 bases between. Germline V gene data show CDR1 as SGHVS and CDR2 as FQNEAQ. The CDR3 length is 12 residues. The source material was CD4+ T cells from blood, sampled before SARS-CoV-2 vaccination. This receptor was obtained from a human donor who had recovered from COVID-19. The V gene is TRBV7-8, the J gene TRBJ1-1; D is undetermined. CDR3 loop: CASSLEVDEAFF. CDR3 coding DNA: TGTGCCAGCAGCTTAGAGGTAGATGAAGCTTTCTTT.